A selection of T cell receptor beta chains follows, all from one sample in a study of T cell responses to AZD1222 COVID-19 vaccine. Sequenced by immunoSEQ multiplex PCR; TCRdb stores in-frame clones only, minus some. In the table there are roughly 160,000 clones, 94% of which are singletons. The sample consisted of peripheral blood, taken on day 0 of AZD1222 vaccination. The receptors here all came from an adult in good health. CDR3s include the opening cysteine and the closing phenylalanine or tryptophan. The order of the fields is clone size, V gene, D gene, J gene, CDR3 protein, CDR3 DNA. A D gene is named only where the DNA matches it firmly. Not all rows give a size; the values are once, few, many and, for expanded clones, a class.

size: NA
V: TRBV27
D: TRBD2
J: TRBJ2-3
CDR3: CASSPPSLAGGPDTQYF
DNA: TGTGCCAGCAGTCCACCCTCCCTAGCGGGAGGGCCAGATACGCAGTATTTT

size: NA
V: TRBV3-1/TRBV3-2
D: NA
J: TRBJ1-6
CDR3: CASSLQNPANSPLHF
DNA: TGTGCCAGCAGCCTACAAAACCCCGCGAATTCACCCCTCCACTTT

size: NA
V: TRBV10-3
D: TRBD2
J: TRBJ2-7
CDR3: CAIKTSGSMSNEQYF
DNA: TGTGCCATCAAGACTAGCGGGAGTATGTCTAACGAGCAGTACTTC

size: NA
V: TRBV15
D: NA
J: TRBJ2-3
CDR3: CATSSFEGGGTDTQYF
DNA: TGTGCCACCAGCAGCTTCGAGGGGGGGGGCACAGATACGCAGTATTTT

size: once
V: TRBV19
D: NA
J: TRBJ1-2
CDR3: CASSLIGGNYGYTF
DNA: TGTGCCAGTAGCCTAATCGGAGGAAACTATGGCTACACCTTC

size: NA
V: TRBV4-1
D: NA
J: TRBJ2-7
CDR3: CASSHPTSTAEQYF
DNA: TGCGCCAGCAGCCATCCTACATCGACGGCCGAGCAGTACTTC

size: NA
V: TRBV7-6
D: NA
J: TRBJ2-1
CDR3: CASSSLNEQFF
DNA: TGTGCCAGCAGCTCCTTAAATGAGCAGTTCTTC

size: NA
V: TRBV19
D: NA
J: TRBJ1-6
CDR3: CASSSSGTGNSPLHF
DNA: TGTGCCAGTAGTAGTTCCGGGACCGGTAATTCACCCCTCCACTTT

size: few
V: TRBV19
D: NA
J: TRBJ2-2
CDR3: CASSNGDSGHTGELFF
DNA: TGTGCCAGTAGTAATGGGGATTCGGGTCACACCGGGGAGCTGTTTTTT

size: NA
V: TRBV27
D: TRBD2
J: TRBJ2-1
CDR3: CATSGTSAYNEQFF
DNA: TGTGCCACCTCCGGGACTAGCGCCTACAATGAGCAGTTCTTC

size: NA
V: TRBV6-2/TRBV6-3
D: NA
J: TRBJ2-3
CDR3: CASSPGKRGATDTQYF
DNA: TGTGCCAGCAGCCCGGGGAAGCGTGGGGCCACAGATACGCAGTATTTT

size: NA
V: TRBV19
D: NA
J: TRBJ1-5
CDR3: CASKDGFSNQPQHF
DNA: TGTGCCAGTAAGGACGGATTCAGCAATCAGCCCCAGCATTTT

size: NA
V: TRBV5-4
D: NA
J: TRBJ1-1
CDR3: CASSSAGRRNTEAFF
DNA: TGTGCCAGCAGCTCGGCAGGACGGCGGAACACTGAAGCTTTCTTT

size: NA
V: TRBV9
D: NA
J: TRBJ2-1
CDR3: CASSVGVVTGGNEQFF
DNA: TGTGCCAGCAGCGTAGGTGTGGTGACTGGGGGCAATGAGCAGTTCTTC

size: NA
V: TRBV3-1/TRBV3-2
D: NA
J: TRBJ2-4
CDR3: CASSQAPGPKNIQYF
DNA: TGTGCCAGCAGCCAAGCGCCGGGGCCCAAAAACATTCAGTACTTC

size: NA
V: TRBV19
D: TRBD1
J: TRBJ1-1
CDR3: CASSIGTGAAFF
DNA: TGTGCCAGTAGTATAGGGACAGGGGCGGCTTTCTTT

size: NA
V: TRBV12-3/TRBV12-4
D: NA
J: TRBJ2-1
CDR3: CATSSQWMDEQFF
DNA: TGTGCCACCTCCTCCCAGTGGATGGATGAGCAGTTCTTC

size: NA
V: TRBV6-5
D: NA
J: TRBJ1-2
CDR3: CASSYWQTSNYGYTF
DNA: TGTGCCAGCAGTTACTGGCAGACCTCAAACTATGGCTACACCTTC

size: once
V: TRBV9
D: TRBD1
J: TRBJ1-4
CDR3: CASSRTGGIIEKLFF
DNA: TGTGCCAGCAGCAGGACAGGGGGCATCATTGAAAAACTGTTTTTT

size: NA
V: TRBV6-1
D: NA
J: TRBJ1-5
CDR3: CASSDSGTSQHF
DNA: TGTGCCAGCAGTGATTCGGGGACATCCCAGCATTTT

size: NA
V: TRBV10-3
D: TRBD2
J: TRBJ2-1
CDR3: CAISATSGDNEQFF
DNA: TGTGCCATCAGTGCGACTAGCGGAGACAATGAGCAGTTCTTC

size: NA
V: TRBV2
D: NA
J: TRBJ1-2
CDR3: CARADRTDPNYGYTF
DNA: TGTGCCAGGGCCGATCGGACAGATCCCAACTATGGCTACACCTTC

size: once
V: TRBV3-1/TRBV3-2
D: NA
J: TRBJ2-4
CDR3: CASSQGSWGRLLNIQYF
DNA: TGTGCCAGCAGCCAAGGATCTTGGGGACGGTTATTAAACATTCAGTACTTC